This T cell receptor (beta chain) was observed in a study of shared clonotypes between healthy human individuals. Germline V lookup: CDR1 KGHSH, CDR2 LQKENI. V shed 0 bases and J shed 4 bases, with 13 bases lying between them. CDR3 length: 16 amino acids. Each cell subset's genomic DNA was divided evenly among several immunoSEQ plates. Profiling relied on immunoSEQ multiplex PCR, and the TCRdb table lists in-frame clones only, not all of them. Of about 510,000 clones listed, 90% to 96% were seen once; the top ten hold approximately 0.062%. The TCR was taken from a woman in her 30s in good health. The chain combines TRBV18 with TRBJ2-1, with D possibly matching TRBD2 (5 bases). Sequencing was done on a sample of naive CD4+ T cells sorted from blood. Subset of the sample: CD45RA+ positively selected. The CDR3 loop reads CASSPPSRAPYNEQFF. Here the CDR3 DNA reads TGTGCCAGCTCACCACCTTCGCGGGCCCCTTACAATGAGCAGTTCTTC.